Below are 10 T cell receptor beta chains sequenced from a single sample in a study of shared clonotypes between healthy human individuals. Terminally differentiated effector memory CD45RA+ cells were excluded from the naive CD8 cells, which were CD45RO-negative and positively selected for CCR7. The repertoire was sequenced with immunoSEQ multiplex PCR; TCRdb's copy has only in-frame clones and lacks some. The table shows about 2.1 million clones, with just over 90% occurring only once. The sample comprised naive CD8+ T cells from PBMCs. Receptors were obtained from a man between 18 and 35 years old in good health. Some clones in this sample may be carry-over from other donors' samples.

J is TRBJ2-1 and V is TRBV2; no clear D gene. The CDR3 contains 11 residues. V lost 6 bases, J lost 6 bases, and 6 bases lay in between. The germline V gene has CDR1 SNHLY and CDR2 FYNNEI. CDR3 sequence (DNA): TGTGCCAGCAGATCCGGCAATGAGCAGTTCTTC. It yields the protein CASRSGNEQFF.

J is TRBJ2-1 and V is TRBV13; 7 nucleotides agree with TRBD1. Per germline, CDR1 PRHDT and CDR2 FYEKMQ (reference sequence). V lost 4 bases and J lost 5; bases outside the gene matches: 8. The CDR3 totals 15 residues. The CDR3 region has the DNA TGTGCCAGCAGCTCTGGGGGAACAGGGGACAATGAGCAGTTCTTC. As protein: CASSSGGTGDNEQFF.

The genes are TRBV7-8 and TRBJ2-1; 10 bases agree with TRBD1. Trimming took 5 bases from V and 4 from J; bases not matched to a gene: 8. The CDR3 is 16 residues long. From germline, CDR1 is SGHVS and CDR2 FQNEAQ. The CDR3 region has the DNA TGTGCCAGCAGCGACAGGGGGCTCCCCTTGTACAATGAGCAGTTCTTC. Amino acid sequence: CASSDRGLPLYNEQFF.

The rearrangement links TRBV4-1 to TRBJ2-7; D is perhaps TRBD2 (6 bases). CDR3 length: 14 residues. Germline CDR1 reads MGHRA; CDR2 reads YSYEKL. Trimming left V 6 bases short and J 3 bases short, with 15 bases between. CDR3 in DNA: TGCGCCAGCAGTCACTCGGGGGAAAACTACGAGCAGTACTTC. This codes for CASSHSGENYEQYF.

The gene calls are TRBV2 and TRBJ2-1, with D maybe TRBD1 (6 bases). CDR1 and CDR2 (germline): SNHLY, FYNNEI. The V and J ends lost 4 bases and 1 base respectively, with 14 bases between them. The CDR3 consists of 16 residues. In DNA form, the CDR3 reads TGTGCCAGCAGTGCCATCCCCGGGACATCCTACAATGAGCAGTTCTTC. The encoded protein is CASSAIPGTSYNEQFF.

The V and J genes are TRBV15 and TRBJ2-2, with 8 positions matching TRBD1. CDR1 and CDR2 from the germline V gene are LNHNV and YYDKDF (reference sequence). The J segment lost 4 bases and the V segment lost 5 bases, leaving 9 bases of the junction unmatched. The CDR3 length is 16 residues. CDR3 nucleotides: TGTGCCACCAGCCCCTCTAGGACAGGGTTCACCGGGGAGCTGTTTTTT. This gives the protein CATSPSRTGFTGELFF.

The rearrangement joins TRBV18 to TRBJ2-1, with TRBD1 identical over 7 bases. Germline-derived CDR1 and CDR2 are KGHSH and LQKENI. The junction had 10 bases not matched to a gene; V was cut back by 3 bases and J by 5 bases. This CDR3 contains 16 residues. The CDR3 sequence: CASSPGQSQFNNEQFF. The CDR3 bases are TGTGCCAGCTCACCGGGACAGAGCCAATTTAACAATGAGCAGTTCTTC.

The sample holds one count of this clone. The CDR3 coding sequence is TGTGCCAGCAGCTTGGCCCGGACTAGCGGGTCGGATGAGCAGTTCTTC. Amino acid sequence: CASSLARTSGSDEQFF. V gene TRBV5-5 combines with J gene TRBJ2-1; 11 bases fit TRBD2. CDR1 and CDR2 (germline): SGHKS, YYEKEE (reference sequence). The junction had 7 bases not matched to a gene; V was cut back by 0 bases and J by 8 bases. The CDR3 is 16 residues long.

V is TRBV2 and J is TRBJ2-7; 7 bases line up with TRBD1. V was clipped by 7 bases and J by 5 bases; unmatched bases: 11. Germline-derived CDR1 and CDR2 are SNHLY and FYNNEI. The CDR3 length is 14 residues. CDR3 loop: CASTPSRGLNEQYF. In nucleotides, the CDR3 is TGTGCCAGCACCCCGTCCAGGGGGTTGAACGAGCAGTACTTC.

Details on this clone: This same CDR3 is encoded by further DNA sequences in the sample. The chain has TRBV4-1 and TRBJ2-5; D not resolved. CDR1 MGHRA and CDR2 YSYEKL come from the germline V gene. This CDR3 spans 15 amino acids. V was clipped by 0 bases and J by 1 base, with 9 bases between them. CDR3 nucleotides: TGCGCCAGCAGCCAAGATCTCCGACCCCAAGAGACCCAGTACTTC. Its translation is CASSQDLRPQETQYF.